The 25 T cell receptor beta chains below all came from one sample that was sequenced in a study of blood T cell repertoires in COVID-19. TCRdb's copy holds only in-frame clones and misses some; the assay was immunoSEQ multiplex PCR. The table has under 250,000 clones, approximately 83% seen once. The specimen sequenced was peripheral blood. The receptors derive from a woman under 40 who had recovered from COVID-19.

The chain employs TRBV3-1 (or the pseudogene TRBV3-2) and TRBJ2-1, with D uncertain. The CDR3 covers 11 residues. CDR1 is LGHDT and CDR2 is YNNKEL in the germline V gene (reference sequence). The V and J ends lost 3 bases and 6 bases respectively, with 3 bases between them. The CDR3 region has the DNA TGTGCCAGCAGCCACGGCAATGAGCAGTTCTTC. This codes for CASSHGNEQFF.

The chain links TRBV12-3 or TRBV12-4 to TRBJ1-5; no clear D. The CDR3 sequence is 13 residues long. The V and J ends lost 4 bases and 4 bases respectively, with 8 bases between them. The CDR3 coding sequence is TGTGCCAGCAGTTCAGAGGTAAATCAGCCCCAGCATTTT. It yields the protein CASSSEVNQPQHF.

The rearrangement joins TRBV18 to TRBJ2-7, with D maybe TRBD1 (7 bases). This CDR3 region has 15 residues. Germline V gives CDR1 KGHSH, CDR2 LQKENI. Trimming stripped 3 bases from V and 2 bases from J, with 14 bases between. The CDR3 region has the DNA TGTGCCAGCTCACCCTACCAGGGGGGCACCTACGAGCAGTACTTC. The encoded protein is CASSPYQGGTYEQYF.

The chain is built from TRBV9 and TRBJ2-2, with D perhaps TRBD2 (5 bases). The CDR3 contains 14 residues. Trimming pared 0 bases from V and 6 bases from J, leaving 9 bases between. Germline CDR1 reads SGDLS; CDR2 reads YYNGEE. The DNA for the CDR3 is TGTGCCAGCAGCGTAGTCCCGGAGGCCGGGGAGCTGTTTTTT. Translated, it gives CASSVVPEAGELFF.

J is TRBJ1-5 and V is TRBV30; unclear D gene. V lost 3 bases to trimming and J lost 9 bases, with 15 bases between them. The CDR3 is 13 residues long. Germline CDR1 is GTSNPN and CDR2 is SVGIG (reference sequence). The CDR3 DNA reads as TGTGCCTGGAGAGGGAGTATCAGTGGGCCCCAGCATTTT. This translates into CAWRGSISGPQHF.

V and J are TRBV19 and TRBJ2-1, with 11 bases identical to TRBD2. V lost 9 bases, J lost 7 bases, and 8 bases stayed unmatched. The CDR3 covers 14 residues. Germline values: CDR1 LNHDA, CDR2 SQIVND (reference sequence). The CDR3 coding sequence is TGTGCCAGAGAGGTAGCGGGAGGGAGGAATGAGCAGTTCTTC. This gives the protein CAREVAGGRNEQFF.

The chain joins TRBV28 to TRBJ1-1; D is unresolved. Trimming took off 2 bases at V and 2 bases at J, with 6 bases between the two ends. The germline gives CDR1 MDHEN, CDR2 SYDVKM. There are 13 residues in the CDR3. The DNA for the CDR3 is TGTGCCAGCAGTTTACAGGATAACACTGAAGCTTTCTTT. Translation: CASSLQDNTEAFF.

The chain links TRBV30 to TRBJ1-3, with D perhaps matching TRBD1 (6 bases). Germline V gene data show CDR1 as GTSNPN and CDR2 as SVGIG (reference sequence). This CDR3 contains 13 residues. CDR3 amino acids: CAAEQGQADTIYF. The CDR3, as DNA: TGTGCTGCAGAGCAGGGACAAGCGGACACCATATATTTT.

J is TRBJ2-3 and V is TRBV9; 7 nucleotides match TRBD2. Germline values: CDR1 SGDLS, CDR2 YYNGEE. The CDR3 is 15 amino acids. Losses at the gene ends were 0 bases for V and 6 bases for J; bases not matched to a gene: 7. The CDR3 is CASSVGGAGWDTQYF. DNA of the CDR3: TGTGCCAGCAGCGTAGGAGGAGCGGGGTGGGATACGCAGTATTTT. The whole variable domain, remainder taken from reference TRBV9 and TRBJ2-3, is DSGVTQTPKHLITATGQRVTLRCSPRSGDLSVYWYQQSLDQGLQFLIQYYNGEERAKGNILERFSAQQFPDLHSELNLSSLELGDSALYFCASSVGGAGWDTQYFGPGTRLTVL.

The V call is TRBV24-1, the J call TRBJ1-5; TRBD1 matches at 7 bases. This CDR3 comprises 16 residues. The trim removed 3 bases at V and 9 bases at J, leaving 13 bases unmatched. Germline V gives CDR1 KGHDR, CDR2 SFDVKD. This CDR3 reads CATSDLTGFRGRPQHF. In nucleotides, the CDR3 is TGTGCCACCAGTGATCTGACAGGGTTTAGGGGGAGGCCCCAGCATTTT.

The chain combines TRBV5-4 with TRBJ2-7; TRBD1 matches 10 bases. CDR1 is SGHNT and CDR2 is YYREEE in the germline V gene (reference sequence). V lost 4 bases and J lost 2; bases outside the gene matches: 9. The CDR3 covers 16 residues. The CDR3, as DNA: TGTGCCAGCAGCCCCCCCGGAGGACAGGGGGCCTACGAGCAGTACTTC. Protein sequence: CASSPPGGQGAYEQYF.

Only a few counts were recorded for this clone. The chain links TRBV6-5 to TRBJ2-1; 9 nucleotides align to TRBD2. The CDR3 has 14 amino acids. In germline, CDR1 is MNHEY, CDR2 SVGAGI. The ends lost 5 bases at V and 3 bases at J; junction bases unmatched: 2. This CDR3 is CASSIAGVYNEQFF. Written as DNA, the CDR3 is TGTGCCAGCAGTATAGCGGGAGTCTACAATGAGCAGTTCTTC.

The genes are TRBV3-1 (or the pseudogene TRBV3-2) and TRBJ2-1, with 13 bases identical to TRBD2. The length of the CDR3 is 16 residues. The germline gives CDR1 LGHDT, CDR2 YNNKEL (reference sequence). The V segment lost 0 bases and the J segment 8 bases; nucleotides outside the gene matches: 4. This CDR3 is CASSQDGTSGTYEQFF. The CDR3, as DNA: TGTGCCAGCAGCCAAGACGGGACTAGCGGGACCTATGAGCAGTTCTTC.

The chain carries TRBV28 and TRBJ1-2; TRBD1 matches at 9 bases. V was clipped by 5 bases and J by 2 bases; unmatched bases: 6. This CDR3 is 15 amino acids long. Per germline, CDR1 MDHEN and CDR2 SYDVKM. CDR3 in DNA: TGTGCCAGCAGTCGGACAGGGGTAGGAAACTATGGCTACACCTTC. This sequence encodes CASSRTGVGNYGYTF.

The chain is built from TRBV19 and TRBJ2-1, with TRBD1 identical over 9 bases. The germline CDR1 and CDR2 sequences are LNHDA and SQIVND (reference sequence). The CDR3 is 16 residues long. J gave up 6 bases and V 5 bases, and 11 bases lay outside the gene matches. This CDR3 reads CASSYAHGTGSNEQFF. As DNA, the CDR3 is TGTGCCAGTAGTTATGCACATGGGACAGGGAGCAATGAGCAGTTCTTC. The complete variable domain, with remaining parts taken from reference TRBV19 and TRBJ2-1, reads DGGITQSPKYLFRKEGQNVTLSCEQNLNHDAMYWYRQDPGQGLRLIYYSQIVNDFQKGDIAEGYSVSREKKESFPLTVTSAQKNPTAFYLCASSYAHGTGSNEQFFGPGTRLTVL.

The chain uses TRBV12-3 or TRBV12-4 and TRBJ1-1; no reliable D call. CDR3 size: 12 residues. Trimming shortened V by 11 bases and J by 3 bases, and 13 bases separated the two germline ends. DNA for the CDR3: TGTGCCCTTGGGAAGGGAGACACTGAAGCTTTCTTT. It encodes CALGKGDTEAFF.

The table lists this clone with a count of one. CDR3 DNA sequence: TGTGCCAGCAGTTTACTACAGGGGTTTACCGGGGAGCTGTTTTTT. This sequence encodes CASSLLQGFTGELFF. V is TRBV27 and J is TRBJ2-2; 7 nucleotides agree with TRBD1. The CDR3 has 15 amino acids. Germline V gene data show CDR1 as MNHEY and CDR2 as SMNVEV (reference sequence). V was pared by 2 bases and J by 5 bases, with 5 bases of the junction left unmatched.

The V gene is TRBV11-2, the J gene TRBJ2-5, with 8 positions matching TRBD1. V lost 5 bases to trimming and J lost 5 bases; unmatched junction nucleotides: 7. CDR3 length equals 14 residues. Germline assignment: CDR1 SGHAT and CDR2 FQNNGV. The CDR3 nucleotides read TGTGCCAGCAGCCCCCGGACAGGGCGGGAGACCCAGTACTTC. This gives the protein CASSPRTGRETQYF.

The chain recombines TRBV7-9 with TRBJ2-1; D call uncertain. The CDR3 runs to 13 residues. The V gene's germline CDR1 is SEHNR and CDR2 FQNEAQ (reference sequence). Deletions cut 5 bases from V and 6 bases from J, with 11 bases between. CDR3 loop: CASSPGSSNEQFF. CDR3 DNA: TGTGCCAGCAGCCCCGGATCTAGCAATGAGCAGTTCTTC.

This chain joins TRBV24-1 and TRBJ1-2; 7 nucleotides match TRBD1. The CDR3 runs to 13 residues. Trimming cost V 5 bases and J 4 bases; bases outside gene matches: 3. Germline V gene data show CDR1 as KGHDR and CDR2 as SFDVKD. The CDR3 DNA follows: TGTGCCACCAGTGGGGACAGTAGCTATGGCTACACCTTC. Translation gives CATSGDSSYGYTF.

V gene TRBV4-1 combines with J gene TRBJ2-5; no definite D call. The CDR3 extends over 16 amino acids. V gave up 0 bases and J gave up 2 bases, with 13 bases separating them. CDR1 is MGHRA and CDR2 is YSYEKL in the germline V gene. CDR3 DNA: TGCGCCAGCAGCCAAGATCCCGGGTTTAAACAAGAGACCCAGTACTTC. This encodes CASSQDPGFKQETQYF.

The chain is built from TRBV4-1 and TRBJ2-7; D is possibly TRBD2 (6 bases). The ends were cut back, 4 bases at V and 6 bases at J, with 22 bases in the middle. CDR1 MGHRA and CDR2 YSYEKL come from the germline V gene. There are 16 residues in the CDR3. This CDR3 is CASSPWGTGSAGEQYF. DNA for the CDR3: TGCGCCAGCAGCCCTTGGGGGACTGGGTCGGCGGGCGAGCAGTACTTC.

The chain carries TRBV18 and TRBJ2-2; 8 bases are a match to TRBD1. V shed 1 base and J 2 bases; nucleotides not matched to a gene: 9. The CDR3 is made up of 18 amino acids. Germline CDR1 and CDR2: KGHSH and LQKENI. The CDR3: CASSPLTTGEFNTGELFF. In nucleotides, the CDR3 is TGTGCCAGCTCACCACTTACGACAGGGGAATTTAACACCGGGGAGCTGTTTTTT.

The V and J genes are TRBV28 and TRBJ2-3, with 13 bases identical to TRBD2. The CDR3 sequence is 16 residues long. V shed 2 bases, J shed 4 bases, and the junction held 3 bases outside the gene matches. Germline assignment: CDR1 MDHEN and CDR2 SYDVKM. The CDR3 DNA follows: TGTGCCAGCAGTTTACAACTAGCGGGAGGGCCAGATACGCAGTATTTT. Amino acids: CASSLQLAGGPDTQYF.

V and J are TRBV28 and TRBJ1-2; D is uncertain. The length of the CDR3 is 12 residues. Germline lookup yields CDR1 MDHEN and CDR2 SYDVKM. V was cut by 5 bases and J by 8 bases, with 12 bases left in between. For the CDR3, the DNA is TGTGCCAGCAGTCTACCTAAACGGGGCTACACCTTC. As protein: CASSLPKRGYTF.